The T cell receptor (beta chain) described here comes from a study of T cell responses to AZD1222 COVID-19 vaccine. Overall study results and limits: Donor demographics were predominantly white British with a female majority; clonal diversity may be underestimated. Every sample of the repertoires postdated the peak T cell response. Two AZD1222 doses significantly raised spike-specific TCR breadth and depth over controls. Nearly half of spike-specific TCRs reportedly go after variant regions that carry no mutations.

TCRdb keeps only in-frame clones here, not all; method: immunoSEQ multiplex PCR. The table has some 100,000 clones, around 90% seen once. As to this clone: The antigen remains undetermined.

The V segment lost 1 base and the J segment 4 bases; nucleotides outside the gene matches: 12. CDR3 length: 18 residues. V is TRBV23-1 and J is TRBJ2-7, with 11 bases identical to TRBD2. TRBV23-1 is placed among ORFs of uncertain function. The specimen comprised peripheral blood, sampled on day 0 of AZD1222 vaccination. The TCR sequence derives from an adult in good health. The CDR3 region is CASSQYSGGAVELYEQYF. The DNA of the CDR3 is TGCGCCAGCAGTCAATATAGCGGGGGGGCTGTTGAATTGTACGAGCAGTACTTC.